What follows are 27 T cell receptor beta chains derived from one specimen sequenced in a study of T cell responses to AZD1222 COVID-19 vaccine. This table comes from immunoSEQ multiplex PCR, and its TCRdb copy is limited to in-frame clones, with some not included. The sample records tens of thousands of clones, roughly nine tenths being singletons. The source material was peripheral blood, sampled 28 days after the second AZD1222 dose. The origin of the receptors is an adult who received the AZD1222 COVID-19 vaccine.

The V and J genes are TRBV7-2 and TRBJ2-1; TRBD2 matches at 8 bases. The CDR3 length is 15 residues. V lost 1 base and J lost 9; bases outside the gene matches: 8. CDR1 and CDR2 from the germline V gene are SGHTA and FQGNSA. CDR3 coding DNA: TGTGCCAGCAGCTTAGTCAGCGGGAGAGGGGGTGAGCAGTTCTTC. This codes for CASSLVSGRGGEQFF.

J is TRBJ2-7 and V is TRBV6-5, with a weak D call TRBD2 (5 bases). Trimming left V 4 bases short and J 3 bases short, with 10 bases between. The CDR3 has 13 amino acids. Germline loops: CDR1 MNHEY, CDR2 SVGAGI. CDR3 DNA sequence: TGTGCCAGCAGTTCGACCGGGGACTACGAGCAGTACTTC. Translation gives CASSSTGDYEQYF.

The chain is built from TRBV24-1 and TRBJ2-1; 12 nucleotides agree with TRBD2. Trimming removed 4 bases from V and 4 bases from J; junction bases left unmatched: 4. In germline, CDR1 is KGHDR, CDR2 SFDVKD. CDR3 length equals 16 residues. CDR3 region: CATSDPGTSGYNEQFF. The CDR3 DNA is TGTGCCACCAGTGACCCTGGGACTAGCGGGTACAATGAGCAGTTCTTC.

This sequence joins TRBV11-1 and TRBJ2-3; D might be TRBD2 (5 bases). With 7 bases removed from V and 4 bases from J, the gap between germline ends came to 12 bases. Per the germline V gene, CDR1 is SGHAT and CDR2 is FQDESV (reference sequence). The CDR3 contains 13 residues. In DNA, the CDR3 is TGTGCCAGCACCGCGAGGGATGCAGATACGCAGTATTTT. This translates into CASTARDADTQYF.

The chain employs TRBV6-5 and TRBJ2-1, with 9 nucleotides matching TRBD2. Germline V gene data show CDR1 as MNHEY and CDR2 as SVGAGI. The J segment lost 12 bases and the V segment lost 0 bases, leaving 6 bases of the junction unmatched. This CDR3 region has 14 residues. The DNA of the CDR3 is TGTGCCAGCAGTTACTCCGGACTAGCGCCCGGGCAGTTCTTC. It is translated as CASSYSGLAPGQFF.

V gene TRBV6-2 or TRBV6-3 combines with J gene TRBJ2-5; the D gene is possibly TRBD2 (6 bases). Germline CDR1 is MNHEY and CDR2 is SVGEGT. Trimming took 6 bases from V and 2 from J, leaving 16 bases between them. CDR3 length: 15 residues. The CDR3 DNA is TGTGCCAGCAGCCAGGGCGCGGGGCCTCAAGAGACCCAGTACTTC. It is translated as CASSQGAGPQETQYF.

This chain links TRBV28 with TRBJ2-5; TRBD1 matches at 9 bases. With 6 bases clipped from V and 1 base from J, the junction kept 6 bases outside the gene matches. CDR1 is MDHEN, CDR2 SYDVKM, per germline. This CDR3 is built from 15 residues. The chain's CDR3 is CASRAGTGPQETQYF. The CDR3 region has the DNA TGTGCCAGCAGGGCCGGGACAGGGCCCCAAGAGACCCAGTACTTC.

This rearrangement joins TRBV9 to TRBJ2-1, with 14 bases identical to TRBD2. CDR1 is SGDLS, CDR2 YYNGEE, per germline. The CDR3 runs to 16 residues. Trimming removed 3 bases from V and 8 bases from J; junction bases left unmatched: 7. CDR3 residues: CASSGTSGRSFDEQFF. CDR3 bases: TGTGCCAGCAGCGGGACTAGCGGGAGGTCCTTCGATGAGCAGTTCTTC.

This chain uses TRBV6-6 with TRBJ1-3; D call uncertain. The CDR3 covers 13 residues. V was clipped by 9 bases and J by 0 bases, with 9 bases between them. Germline V gene sequence: CDR1 MNHNY, CDR2 SVGAGI (reference sequence). Here the CDR3 DNA reads TGTGCCAGTGTACAAAACTCTGGAAACACCATATATTTT. Translated: CASVQNSGNTIYF.

The V gene is TRBV9, the J gene TRBJ2-3; TRBD2 agrees at 11 bases. The germline gives CDR1 SGDLS, CDR2 YYNGEE. The CDR3 contains 18 residues. V lost 1 base, J lost 6 bases, and 13 bases stayed unmatched. The CDR3 loop is CASSVRRIGTSGSDTQYF. CDR3 DNA: TGTGCCAGCAGCGTAAGGAGAATCGGGACTAGCGGATCCGATACGCAGTATTTT.

This chain joins TRBV14 and TRBJ1-6; 9 bases fit TRBD1. The germline CDR1 and CDR2 sequences are SGHDN and FVKESK. The CDR3 runs 15 residues. The J segment lost 10 bases and the V segment lost 1 base, leaving 5 bases of the junction unmatched. The DNA for the CDR3 is TGTGCCAGCAGCCAAGTTGGGACAGGGTGGTCACCCCTCCACTTT. It yields the protein CASSQVGTGWSPLHF.

This clone was found once. This CDR3 reads CASSPRGSGGYNEQFF. As DNA, the CDR3 is TGTGCCAGTAGCCCCCGAGGTAGCGGGGGTTACAATGAGCAGTTCTTC. V usage is TRBV19 and J usage is TRBJ2-1; 9 bases align to TRBD2. Germline CDR1 and CDR2: LNHDA and SQIVND (reference sequence). V shed 6 bases and J 4 bases; nucleotides not matched to a gene: 10. CDR3 length equals 16 residues.

This chain uses TRBV13 with TRBJ1-4; the match to TRBD1 covers 10 bases. The CDR3 is 15 residues long. J was trimmed by 6 bases and V by 5 bases; bases with no gene match: 6. Germline V gene data show CDR1 as PRHDT and CDR2 as FYEKMQ (reference sequence). Here the CDR3 reads CASSARTGGHEKLFF. CDR3 in DNA: TGTGCCAGCAGCGCCCGGACAGGGGGACATGAAAAACTGTTTTTT.

The J gene is TRBJ1-6, the V gene TRBV28; D gene unclear. V dropped 7 bases and J dropped 3 bases, with 19 bases sitting between them. The CDR3 has 17 amino acids. Germline V gene lookup returns CDR1 MDHEN and CDR2 SYDVKM. CDR3: CASIPVGWDLYNSPLHF. CDR3 DNA sequence: TGTGCCAGCATCCCCGTGGGATGGGATCTCTATAATTCACCCCTCCACTTT.

The chain has TRBV2 and TRBJ2-1, with D possibly being TRBD2 (5 bases). Trimming took off 3 bases at V and 12 bases at J, with 9 bases between the two ends. Per germline, CDR1 SNHLY and CDR2 FYNNEI. The CDR3 consists of 11 residues. The CDR3 region has the DNA TGTGCCAGCAGTGACCCAGGAGGGCAGTTCTTC. Protein product: CASSDPGGQFF.

The rearrangement links TRBV7-2 to TRBJ2-5; TRBD2 aligns across 7 bases. V shed 8 bases and J 5 bases; nucleotides not matched to a gene: 8. This CDR3 has 13 amino acids. Germline V gene data show CDR1 as SGHTA and CDR2 as FQGNSA. The CDR3 DNA reads as TGTGCCAGCGGGGGGGGTGCTGGTGAGACCCAGTACTTC. Residues: CASGGGAGETQYF.

J is TRBJ2-4 and V is TRBV6-4, with 7 bases aligning to TRBD2. The CDR3 extends over 14 amino acids. The V gene end was trimmed by 8 bases and the J gene end by 8 bases; junction bases not matched to a gene: 12. Germline CDR1 is MRHNA and CDR2 is SNTAGT. DNA for the CDR3: TGTGCCAGCCGTGGCGGGGCGGGGGAGGACATTCAGTACTTC. It yields the protein CASRGGAGEDIQYF.

The rearrangement uses TRBV30 and TRBJ1-4, with a weak D call TRBD1 (6 bases). CDR1 is GTSNPN and CDR2 is SVGIG in the germline V gene (reference sequence). The V gene lost 2 bases and the J gene lost 0 bases, with 10 bases spanning the gap. The CDR3 runs 15 residues. CDR3 coding DNA: TGTGCCTGGAGTAACAGGGCTGCAACTAATGAAAAACTGTTTTTT. This codes for CAWSNRAATNEKLFF.

The rearrangement links TRBV28 to TRBJ1-5, with a possible D match to TRBD1 (5 bases). The CDR3 length is 14 residues. The V end lost 7 bases, the J end lost 0 bases, and 10 bases lay between the germline ends. CDR1 and CDR2 from the germline V gene are MDHEN and SYDVKM. CDR3 region: CASKRDGSNQPQHF. CDR3 in DNA: TGTGCCAGCAAACGGGACGGTAGCAATCAGCCCCAGCATTTT.

The J gene is TRBJ1-2, the V gene TRBV6-5; 7 positions match TRBD1. The CDR3 runs 13 residues. V lost 9 bases, J lost 6 bases, and 10 bases stayed unmatched. Germline lookup yields CDR1 MNHEY and CDR2 SVGAGI. CDR3 loop: CASGDSRDHGYTF. For the CDR3, the DNA is TGTGCCAGTGGGGACAGCAGGGATCATGGCTACACCTTC.

The chain uses TRBV5-1 and TRBJ2-2; D gene unclear. The CDR3 consists of 15 residues. CDR1 and CDR2 (germline): SGHRS, YFSETQ. Trimming shortened V by 6 bases and J by 3 bases, and 15 bases separated the two germline ends. The CDR3 DNA follows: TGCGCCAGCACTCCAAGGTCCGCGGACACCGGGGAGCTGTTTTTT. It codes for CASTPRSADTGELFF.

The genes are TRBV4-1 and TRBJ1-4; D not resolved. Trimming left V 6 bases short and J 6 bases short, with 14 bases between. The CDR3 spans 14 residues. Germline V gives CDR1 MGHRA, CDR2 YSYEKL. DNA for the CDR3: TGCGCCAGCAGAAAGGATAGGCGGTATGAAAAACTGTTTTTT. Its translation: CASRKDRRYEKLFF.

This clone has just one count. The CDR3 DNA is TGTGCCAGCAGTTACTCGATCCGAGGGGAACCCCTCCACTTT. Translation gives CASSYSIRGEPLHF. The V and J genes are TRBV6-2 or TRBV6-3 and TRBJ1-6; tentative D call: TRBD1 (5 bases). The CDR3 sequence is 14 residues long. The ends were cut back, 0 bases at V and 12 bases at J, with 12 bases in the middle. Germline CDR1 MNHEY, CDR2 SVGEGT.

The CDR3: CASSPPRIGNTGELFF. The CDR3 DNA sequence: TGTGCCAGCTCACCACCGAGGATAGGGAACACCGGGGAGCTGTTTTTT. The chain employs TRBV18 and TRBJ2-2; D unclear. CDR1 is KGHSH and CDR2 is LQKENI in the germline V gene. The CDR3 extends over 16 amino acids. V lost 0 bases to trimming and J lost 1 base, with 9 bases between them.

The rearrangement uses TRBV12-3 or TRBV12-4 and TRBJ2-7; possible D gene TRBD1, 6 bases. The germline V and J ends were trimmed by 10 bases and 0 bases, with 10 bases remaining between them. CDR3 length: 12 amino acids. The CDR3 DNA is TGTGCCATCGCGACAGGCTCCTACGAGCAGTACTTC. Translated, it gives CAIATGSYEQYF.

This chain uses TRBV7-2 with TRBJ2-5, with 8 nucleotides matching TRBD1. This CDR3 contains 14 residues. Per the germline V gene, CDR1 is SGHTA and CDR2 is FQGNSA. Trimming cost V 5 bases and J 4 bases; bases outside gene matches: 6. The CDR3 region has the DNA TGTGCCAGCAGCGAACCCGGGACAGGAGAGACCCAGTACTTC. Amino acid sequence: CASSEPGTGETQYF.

The chain carries TRBV7-3 and TRBJ1-1, with a weak D call TRBD1 (6 bases). Germline loops: CDR1 SGHTA, CDR2 FQGTGA. The CDR3 consists of 13 residues. Deletions cut 4 bases from V and 1 base from J, with 7 bases between. CDR3 nucleotides: TGTGCCAGCAGCTCGACAGGGAACACTGAAGCTTTCTTT. The encoded protein is CASSSTGNTEAFF.